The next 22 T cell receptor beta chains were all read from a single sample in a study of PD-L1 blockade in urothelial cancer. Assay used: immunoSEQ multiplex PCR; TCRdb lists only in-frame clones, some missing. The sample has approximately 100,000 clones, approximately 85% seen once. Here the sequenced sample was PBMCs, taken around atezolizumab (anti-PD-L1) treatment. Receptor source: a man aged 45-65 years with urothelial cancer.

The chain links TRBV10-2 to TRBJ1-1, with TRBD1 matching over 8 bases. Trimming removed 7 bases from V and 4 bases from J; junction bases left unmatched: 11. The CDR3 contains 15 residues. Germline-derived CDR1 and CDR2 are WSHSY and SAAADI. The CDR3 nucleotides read TGCGCCAGCACCGAGGCGGACAGGGCCGGCACTGAAGCTTTCTTT. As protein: CASTEADRAGTEAFF.

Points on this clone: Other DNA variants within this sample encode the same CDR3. The CDR3 DNA sequence: TGTGCCTGGAGTGGGGGGCAAAATCAGCCCCAGCATTTT. Protein: CAWSGGQNQPQHF. The chain combines TRBV30 with TRBJ1-5, with D possibly being TRBD1 (6 bases). This CDR3 comprises 13 residues. Germline V lookup: CDR1 GTSNPN, CDR2 SVGIG (reference sequence). The V gene lost 1 base and the J gene lost 4 bases, with 8 bases spanning the gap.

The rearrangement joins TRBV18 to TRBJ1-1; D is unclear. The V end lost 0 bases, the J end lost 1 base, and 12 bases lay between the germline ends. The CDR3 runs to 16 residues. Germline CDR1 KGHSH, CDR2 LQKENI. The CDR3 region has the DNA TGTGCCAGCTCACCACCGAGCGGGCGGGGGAACACTGAAGCTTTCTTT. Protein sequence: CASSPPSGRGNTEAFF. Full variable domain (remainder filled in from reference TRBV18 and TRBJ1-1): NAGVMQNPRHLVRRRGQEARLRCSPMKGHSHVYWYRQLPEEGLKFMVYLQKENIIDESGMPKERFSAEFPKEGPSILRIQQVVRGDSAAYFCASSPPSGRGNTEAFFGQGTRLTVV.

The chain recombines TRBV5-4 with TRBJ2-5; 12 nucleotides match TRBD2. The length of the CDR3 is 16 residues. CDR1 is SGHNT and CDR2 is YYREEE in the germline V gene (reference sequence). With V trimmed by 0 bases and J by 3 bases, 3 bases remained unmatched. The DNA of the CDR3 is TGTGCCAGCAGCTTGGCGCTAGCGGGAGGGGAAGAGACCCAGTACTTC. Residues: CASSLALAGGEETQYF.

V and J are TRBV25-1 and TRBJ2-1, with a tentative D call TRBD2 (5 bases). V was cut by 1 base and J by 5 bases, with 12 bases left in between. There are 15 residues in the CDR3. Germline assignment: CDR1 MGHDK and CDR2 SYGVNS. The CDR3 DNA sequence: TGTGCCAGCAGTGAATCGCGAGGGCTTGACAATGAGCAGTTCTTC. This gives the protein CASSESRGLDNEQFF.

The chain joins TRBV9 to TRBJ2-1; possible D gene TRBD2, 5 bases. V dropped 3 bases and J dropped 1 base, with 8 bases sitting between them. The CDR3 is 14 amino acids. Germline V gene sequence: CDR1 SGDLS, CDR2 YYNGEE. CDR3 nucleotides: TGTGCCAGCAGCGGCAGCGGATCCTACAATGAGCAGTTCTTC. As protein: CASSGSGSYNEQFF.

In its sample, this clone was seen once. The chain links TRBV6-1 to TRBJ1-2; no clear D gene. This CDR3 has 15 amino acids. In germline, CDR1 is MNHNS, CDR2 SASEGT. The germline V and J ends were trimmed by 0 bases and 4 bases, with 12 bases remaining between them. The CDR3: CASSEAFRGSYGYTF. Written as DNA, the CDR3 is TGTGCCAGCAGTGAAGCCTTCCGGGGAAGCTATGGCTACACCTTC.

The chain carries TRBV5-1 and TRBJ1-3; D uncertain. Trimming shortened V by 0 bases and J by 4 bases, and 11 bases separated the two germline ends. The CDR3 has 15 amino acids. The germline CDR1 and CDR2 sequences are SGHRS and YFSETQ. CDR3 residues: CASSLDGGGGNTIYF. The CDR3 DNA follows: TGCGCCAGCAGCTTGGATGGAGGAGGCGGAAACACCATATATTTT. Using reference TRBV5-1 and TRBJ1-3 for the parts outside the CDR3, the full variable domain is KAGVTQTPRYLIKTRGQQVTLSCSPISGHRSVSWYQQTPGQGLQFLFEYFSETQRNKGNFPGRFSGRQFSNSRSEMNVSTLELGDSALYLCASSLDGGGGNTIYFGEGSWLTVV.

The CDR3 protein is CASSIHRGSNEQFF. The CDR3 nucleotides read TGTGCCAGTAGTATACACAGGGGCAGCAATGAGCAGTTCTTC. The chain is built from TRBV19 and TRBJ2-1; TRBD1 agrees at 7 bases. The germline V gene has CDR1 LNHDA and CDR2 SQIVND (reference sequence). The CDR3 has 14 residues. J lost 6 bases, V lost 2 bases, and 4 bases had no gene match. The full variable domain, rest sourced from reference TRBV19 and TRBJ2-1, is DGGITQSPKYLFRKEGQNVTLSCEQNLNHDAMYWYRQDPGQGLRLIYYSQIVNDFQKGDIAEGYSVSREKKESFPLTVTSAQKNPTAFYLCASSIHRGSNEQFFGPGTRLTVL.

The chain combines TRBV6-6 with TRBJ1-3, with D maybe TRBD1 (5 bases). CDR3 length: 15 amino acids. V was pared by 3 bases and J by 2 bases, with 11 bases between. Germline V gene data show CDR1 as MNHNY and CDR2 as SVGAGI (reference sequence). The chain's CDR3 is CASSYQGGPGNTIYF. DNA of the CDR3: TGTGCCAGCAGTTATCAGGGAGGGCCTGGAAACACCATATATTTT.

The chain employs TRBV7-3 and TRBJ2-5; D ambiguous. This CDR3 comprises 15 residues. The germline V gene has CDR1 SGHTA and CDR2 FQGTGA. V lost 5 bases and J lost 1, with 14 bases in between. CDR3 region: CASSPRHGSQETQYF. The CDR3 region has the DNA TGTGCCAGCAGCCCCCGCCATGGCAGCCAAGAGACCCAGTACTTC.

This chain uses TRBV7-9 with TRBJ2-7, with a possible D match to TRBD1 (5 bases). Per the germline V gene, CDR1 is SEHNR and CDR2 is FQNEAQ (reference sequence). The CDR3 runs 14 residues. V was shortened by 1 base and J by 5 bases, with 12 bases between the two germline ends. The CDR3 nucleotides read TGTGCCAGCAGCTTAGAAGGGGTTGTAGACGAGCAGTACTTC. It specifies CASSLEGVVDEQYF.

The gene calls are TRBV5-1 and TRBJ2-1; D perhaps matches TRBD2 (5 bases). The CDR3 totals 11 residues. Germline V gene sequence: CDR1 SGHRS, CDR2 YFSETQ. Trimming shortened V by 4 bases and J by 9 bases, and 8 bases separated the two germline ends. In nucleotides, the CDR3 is TGCGCCAGCAGCCTGGCGGGTGAGCAGTTCTTC. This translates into CASSLAGEQFF.

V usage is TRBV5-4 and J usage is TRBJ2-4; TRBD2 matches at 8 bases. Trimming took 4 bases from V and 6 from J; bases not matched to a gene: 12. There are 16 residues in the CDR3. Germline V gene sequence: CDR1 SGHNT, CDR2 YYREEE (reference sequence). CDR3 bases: TGTGCCAGCAGCCCCGACTGGGCGGGAGGTGGAAACATTCAGTACTTC. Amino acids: CASSPDWAGGGNIQYF.

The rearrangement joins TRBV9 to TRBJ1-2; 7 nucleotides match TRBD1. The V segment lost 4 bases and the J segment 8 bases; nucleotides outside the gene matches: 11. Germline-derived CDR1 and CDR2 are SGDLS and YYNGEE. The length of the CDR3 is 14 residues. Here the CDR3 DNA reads TGTGCCAGCAGCTCCCTAGGGACAGCTATAGGCTACACCTTC. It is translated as CASSSLGTAIGYTF.

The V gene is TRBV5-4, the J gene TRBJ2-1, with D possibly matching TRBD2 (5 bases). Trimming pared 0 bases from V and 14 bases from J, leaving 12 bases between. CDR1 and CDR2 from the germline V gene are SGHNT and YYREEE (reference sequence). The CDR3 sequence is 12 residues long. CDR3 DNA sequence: TGTGCCAGCAGCTTGGATCTAGCCGAAAAGTTCTTC. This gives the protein CASSLDLAEKFF.

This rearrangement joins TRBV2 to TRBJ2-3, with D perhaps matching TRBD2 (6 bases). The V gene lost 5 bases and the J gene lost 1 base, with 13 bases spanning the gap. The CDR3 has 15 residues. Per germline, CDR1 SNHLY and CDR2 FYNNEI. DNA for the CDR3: TGTGCCAGCAGTCCGAGGGCTAGCGGCACAGATACGCAGTATTTT. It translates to CASSPRASGTDTQYF.

CDR3 loop: CASGDPSVYEQYF. The CDR3 DNA is TGTGCCAGCGGAGATCCGAGTGTCTACGAGCAGTACTTC. The chain combines TRBV6-5 with TRBJ2-7; D is ambiguous. V lost 8 bases, J lost 3 bases, and 14 bases lay in between. CDR1 and CDR2 (germline): MNHEY, SVGAGI. This CDR3 contains 13 residues.

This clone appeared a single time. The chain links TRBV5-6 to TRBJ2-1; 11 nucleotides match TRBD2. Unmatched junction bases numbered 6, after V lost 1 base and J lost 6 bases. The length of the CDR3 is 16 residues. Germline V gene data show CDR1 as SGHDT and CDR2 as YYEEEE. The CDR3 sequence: CASSLFGLAGFNEQFF. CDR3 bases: TGTGCCAGCAGCTTGTTTGGACTAGCGGGCTTCAATGAGCAGTTCTTC.

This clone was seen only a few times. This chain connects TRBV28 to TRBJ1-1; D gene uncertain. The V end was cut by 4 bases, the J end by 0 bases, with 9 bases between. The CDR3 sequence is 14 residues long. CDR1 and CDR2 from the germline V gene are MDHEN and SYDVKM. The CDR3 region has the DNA TGTGCCAGCAGTTCTATGGCGGTGAACACTGAAGCTTTCTTT. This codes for CASSSMAVNTEAFF.

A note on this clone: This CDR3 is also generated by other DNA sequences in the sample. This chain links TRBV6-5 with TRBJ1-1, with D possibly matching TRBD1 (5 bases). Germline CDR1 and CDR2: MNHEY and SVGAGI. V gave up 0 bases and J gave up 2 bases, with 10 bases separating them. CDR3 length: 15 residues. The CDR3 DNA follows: TGTGCCAGCAGTTACTCGTGGCAGGGAAACACTGAAGCTTTCTTT. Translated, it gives CASSYSWQGNTEAFF.

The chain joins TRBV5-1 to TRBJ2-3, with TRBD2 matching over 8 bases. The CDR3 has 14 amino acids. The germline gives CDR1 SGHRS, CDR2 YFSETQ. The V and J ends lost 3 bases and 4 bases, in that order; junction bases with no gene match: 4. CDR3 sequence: CASSSSSGPDTQYF. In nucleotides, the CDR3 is TGCGCCAGCAGCTCGTCTAGCGGGCCAGATACGCAGTATTTT.